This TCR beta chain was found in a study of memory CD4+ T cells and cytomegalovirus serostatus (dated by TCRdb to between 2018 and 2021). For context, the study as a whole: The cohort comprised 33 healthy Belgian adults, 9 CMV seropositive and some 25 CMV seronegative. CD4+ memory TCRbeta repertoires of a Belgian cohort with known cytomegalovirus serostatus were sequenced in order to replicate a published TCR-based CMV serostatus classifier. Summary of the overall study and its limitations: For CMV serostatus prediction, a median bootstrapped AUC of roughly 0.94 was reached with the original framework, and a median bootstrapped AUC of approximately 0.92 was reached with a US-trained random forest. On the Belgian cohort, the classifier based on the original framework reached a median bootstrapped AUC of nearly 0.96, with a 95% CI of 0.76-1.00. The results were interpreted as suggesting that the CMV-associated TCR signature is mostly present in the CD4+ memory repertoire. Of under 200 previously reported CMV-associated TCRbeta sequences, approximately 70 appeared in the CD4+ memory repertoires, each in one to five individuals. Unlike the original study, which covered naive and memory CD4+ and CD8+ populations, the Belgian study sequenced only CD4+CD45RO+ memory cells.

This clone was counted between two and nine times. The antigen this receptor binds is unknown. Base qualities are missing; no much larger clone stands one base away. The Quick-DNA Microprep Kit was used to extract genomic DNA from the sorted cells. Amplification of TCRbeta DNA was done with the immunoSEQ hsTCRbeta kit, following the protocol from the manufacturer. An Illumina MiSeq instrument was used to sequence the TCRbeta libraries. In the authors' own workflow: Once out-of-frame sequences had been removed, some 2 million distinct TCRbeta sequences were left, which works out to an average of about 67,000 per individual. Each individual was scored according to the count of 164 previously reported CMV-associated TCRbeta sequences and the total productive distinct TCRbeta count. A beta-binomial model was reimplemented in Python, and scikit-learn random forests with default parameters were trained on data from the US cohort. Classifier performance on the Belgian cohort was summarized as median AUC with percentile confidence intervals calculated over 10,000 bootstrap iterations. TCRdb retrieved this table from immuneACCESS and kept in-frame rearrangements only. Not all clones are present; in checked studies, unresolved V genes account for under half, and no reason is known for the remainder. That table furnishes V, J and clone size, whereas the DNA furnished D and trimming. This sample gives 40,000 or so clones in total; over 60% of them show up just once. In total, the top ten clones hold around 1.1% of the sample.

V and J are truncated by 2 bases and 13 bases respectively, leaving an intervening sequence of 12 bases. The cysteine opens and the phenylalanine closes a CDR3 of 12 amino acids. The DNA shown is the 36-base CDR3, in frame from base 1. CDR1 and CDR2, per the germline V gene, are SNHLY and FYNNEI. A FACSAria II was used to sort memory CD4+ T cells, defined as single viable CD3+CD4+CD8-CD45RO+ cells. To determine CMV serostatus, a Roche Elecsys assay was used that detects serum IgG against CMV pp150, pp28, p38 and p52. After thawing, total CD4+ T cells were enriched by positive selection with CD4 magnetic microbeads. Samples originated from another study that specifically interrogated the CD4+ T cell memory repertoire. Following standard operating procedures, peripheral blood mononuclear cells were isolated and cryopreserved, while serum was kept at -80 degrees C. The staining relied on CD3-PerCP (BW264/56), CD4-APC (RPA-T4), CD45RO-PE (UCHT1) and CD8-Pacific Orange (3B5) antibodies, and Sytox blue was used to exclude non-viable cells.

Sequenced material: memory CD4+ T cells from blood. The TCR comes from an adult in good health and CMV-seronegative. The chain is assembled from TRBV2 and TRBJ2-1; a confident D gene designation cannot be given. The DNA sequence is TGTGCCAGCAGTGAACGGGTTGGCGGCCAGTTCTTC. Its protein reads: CASSERVGGQFF.